This TCR beta chain came from a study of shared clonotypes between healthy human individuals. Study-level information: Donor composition was a couple of women and three men, aged 18 to 49.

The CDR3 loop spans 18 amino acids. A remark on this clone: Its specificity is not known.

Sequencing was performed with immunoSEQ multiplex PCR; in TCRdb, only in-frame clones are kept and a portion is missing. The sample lists about 730,000 clones; over 60% were seen once. The study's findings and limits: Among donors, clonotype sharing was expected to be affected by sequencing depth. Genetic and exposure-history diversity was limited by the few donors.

The receptor was derived from a woman aged 25 to 39 in good health. The sequencing sample was made of memory CD4+ T cells sorted from blood. Subset: CD45RA-negative fraction. The chain recombines TRBV21-1 with TRBJ2-7. TRBV21-1 is given as a pseudogene. The DNA of the CDR3 is TGTGCCAGCAGCAAGGGGCGGCAGAGAGTACCTAGCTTCTACGAGCAGTACTTC. This encodes CASSKGRQRVPSFYEQYF.